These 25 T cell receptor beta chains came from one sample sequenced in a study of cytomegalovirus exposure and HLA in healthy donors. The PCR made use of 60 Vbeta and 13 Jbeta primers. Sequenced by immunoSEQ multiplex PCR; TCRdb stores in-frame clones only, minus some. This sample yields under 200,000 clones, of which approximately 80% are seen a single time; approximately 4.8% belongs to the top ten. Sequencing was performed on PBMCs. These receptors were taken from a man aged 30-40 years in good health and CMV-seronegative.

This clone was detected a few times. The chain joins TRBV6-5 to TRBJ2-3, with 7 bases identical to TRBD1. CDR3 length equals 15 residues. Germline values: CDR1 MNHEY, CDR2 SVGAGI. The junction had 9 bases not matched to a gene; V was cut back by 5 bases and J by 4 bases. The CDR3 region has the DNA TGTGCCAGCAGTCTAACAGGGGCGAGGCCAGATACGCAGTATTTT. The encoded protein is CASSLTGARPDTQYF.

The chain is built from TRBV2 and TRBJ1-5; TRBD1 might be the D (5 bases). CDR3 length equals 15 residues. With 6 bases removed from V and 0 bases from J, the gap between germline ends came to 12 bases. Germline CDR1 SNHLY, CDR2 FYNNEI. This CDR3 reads CASRRQLYSNQPQHF. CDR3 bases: TGTGCCAGCAGACGACAGCTTTATAGCAATCAGCCCCAGCATTTT.

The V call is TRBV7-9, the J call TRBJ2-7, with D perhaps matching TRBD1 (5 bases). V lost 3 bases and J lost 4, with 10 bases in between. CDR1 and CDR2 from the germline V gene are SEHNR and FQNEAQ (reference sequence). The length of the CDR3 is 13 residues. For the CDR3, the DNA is TGTGCCAGCAGCTTGGGCAGGACATACGAGCAGTACTTC. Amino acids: CASSLGRTYEQYF.

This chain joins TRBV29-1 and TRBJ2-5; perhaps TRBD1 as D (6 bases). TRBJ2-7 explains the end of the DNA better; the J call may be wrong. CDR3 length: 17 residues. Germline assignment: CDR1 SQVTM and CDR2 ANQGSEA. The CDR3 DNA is TGCAGCGTTGAAGAACGGCCCGGACAGAAACTCACCTACGAGCAGTACTTC. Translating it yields CSVEERPGQKLTYEQYF.

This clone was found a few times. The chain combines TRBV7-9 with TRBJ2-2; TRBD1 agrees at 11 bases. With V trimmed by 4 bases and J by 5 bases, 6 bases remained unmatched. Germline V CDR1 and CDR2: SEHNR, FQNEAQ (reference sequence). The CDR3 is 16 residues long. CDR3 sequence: CASSSRTGGLTGELFF. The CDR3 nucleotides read TGTGCCAGCAGCTCGCGGACAGGGGGCTTGACCGGGGAGCTGTTTTTT.

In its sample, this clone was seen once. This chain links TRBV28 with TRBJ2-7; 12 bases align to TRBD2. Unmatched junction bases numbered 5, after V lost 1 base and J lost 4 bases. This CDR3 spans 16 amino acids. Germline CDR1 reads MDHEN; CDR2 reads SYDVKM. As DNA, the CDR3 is TGTGCCAGCAGTTTATTCCTCGGACTAGCGGGATACGAGCAGTACTTC. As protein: CASSLFLGLAGYEQYF. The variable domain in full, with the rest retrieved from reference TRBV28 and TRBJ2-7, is DVKVTQSSRYLVKRTGEKVFLECVQDMDHENMFWYRQDPGLGLRLIYFSYDVKMKEKGDIPEGYSVSREKKERFSLILESASTNQTSMYLCASSLFLGLAGYEQYFGPGTRLTVT.

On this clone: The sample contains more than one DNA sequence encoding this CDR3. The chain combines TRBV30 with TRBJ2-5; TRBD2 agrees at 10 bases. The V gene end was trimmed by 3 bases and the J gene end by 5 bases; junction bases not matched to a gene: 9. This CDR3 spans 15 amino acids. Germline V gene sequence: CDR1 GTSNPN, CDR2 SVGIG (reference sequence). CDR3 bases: TGTGCCTGGAGGGCAGGAGCGGGAGGGATGGAGACCCAGTACTTC. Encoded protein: CAWRAGAGGMETQYF.

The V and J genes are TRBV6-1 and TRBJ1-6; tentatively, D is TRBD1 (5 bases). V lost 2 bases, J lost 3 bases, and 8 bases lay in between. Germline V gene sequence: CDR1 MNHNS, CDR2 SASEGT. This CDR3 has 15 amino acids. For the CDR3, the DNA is TGTGCCAGCAGTGAACAGGGAAACTATAATTCACCCCTCCACTTT. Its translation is CASSEQGNYNSPLHF.

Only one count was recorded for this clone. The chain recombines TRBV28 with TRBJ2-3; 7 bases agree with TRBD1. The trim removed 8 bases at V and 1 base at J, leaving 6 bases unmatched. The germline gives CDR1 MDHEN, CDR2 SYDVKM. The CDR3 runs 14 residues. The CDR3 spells CASQTGLGTDTQYF. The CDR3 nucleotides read TGTGCCAGCCAGACAGGGTTGGGCACAGATACGCAGTATTTT.

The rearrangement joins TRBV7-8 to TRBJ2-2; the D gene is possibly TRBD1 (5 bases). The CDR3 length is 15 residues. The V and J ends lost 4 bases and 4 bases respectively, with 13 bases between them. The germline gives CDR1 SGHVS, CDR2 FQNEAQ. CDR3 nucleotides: TGTGCCAGCAGCTCAGACAGTAGGGGCACCGGGGAGCTGTTTTTT. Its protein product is CASSSDSRGTGELFF.

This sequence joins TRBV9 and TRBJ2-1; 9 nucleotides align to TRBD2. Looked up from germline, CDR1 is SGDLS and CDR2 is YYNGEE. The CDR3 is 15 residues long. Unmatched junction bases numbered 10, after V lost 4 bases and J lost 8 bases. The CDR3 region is CASSPRLAVGDEQFF. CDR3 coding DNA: TGTGCCAGCAGCCCTCGACTAGCGGTGGGGGATGAGCAGTTCTTC.

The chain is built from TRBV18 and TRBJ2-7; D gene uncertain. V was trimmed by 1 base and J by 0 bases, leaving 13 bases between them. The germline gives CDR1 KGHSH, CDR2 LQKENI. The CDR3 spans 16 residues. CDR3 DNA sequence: TGTGCCAGCTCACCACAACCGACAAGGCTCTCCTACGAGCAGTACTTC. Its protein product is CASSPQPTRLSYEQYF.

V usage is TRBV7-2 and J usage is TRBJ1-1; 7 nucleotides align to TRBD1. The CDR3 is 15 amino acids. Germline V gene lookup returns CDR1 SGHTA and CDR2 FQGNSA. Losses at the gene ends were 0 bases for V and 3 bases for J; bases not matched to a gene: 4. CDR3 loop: CASSLAGTEDTEAFF. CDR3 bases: TGTGCCAGCAGCTTAGCCGGGACAGAAGACACTGAAGCTTTCTTT.

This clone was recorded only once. The CDR3 sequence is CSVGGDGNTIYF. Written as DNA, the CDR3 is TGCAGCGTTGGGGGGGACGGAAACACCATATATTTT. The rearrangement uses TRBV29-1 and TRBJ1-3; tentatively, D is TRBD1 (5 bases). The CDR3 covers 12 residues. CDR1 is SQVTM, CDR2 ANQGSEA, per germline. The V and J ends lost 4 bases and 4 bases respectively, with 8 bases between them.

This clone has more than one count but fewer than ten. CDR3 bases: TGTGCCAGCAGTGAAAGTGGGAGGGGAATTACGCAGTATTTT. Protein: CASSESGRGITQYF. This rearrangement joins TRBV6-1 to TRBJ2-3; TRBD2 matches 7 bases. Germline-derived CDR1 and CDR2 are MNHNS and SASEGT. The V segment lost 2 bases and the J segment 8 bases; nucleotides outside the gene matches: 7. This CDR3 contains 14 residues.

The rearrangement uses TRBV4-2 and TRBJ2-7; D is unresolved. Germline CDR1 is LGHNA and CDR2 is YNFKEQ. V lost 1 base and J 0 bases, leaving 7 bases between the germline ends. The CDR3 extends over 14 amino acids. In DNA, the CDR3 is TGTGCCAGCAGCCAAGCACGACTCTCCTACGAGCAGTACTTC. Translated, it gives CASSQARLSYEQYF.

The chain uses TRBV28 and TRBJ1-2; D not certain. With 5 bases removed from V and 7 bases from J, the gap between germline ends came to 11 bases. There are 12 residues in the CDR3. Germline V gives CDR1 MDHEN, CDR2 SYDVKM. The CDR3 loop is CASSDVGGGYTF. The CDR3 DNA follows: TGTGCCAGCAGTGATGTAGGAGGTGGCTACACCTTC.

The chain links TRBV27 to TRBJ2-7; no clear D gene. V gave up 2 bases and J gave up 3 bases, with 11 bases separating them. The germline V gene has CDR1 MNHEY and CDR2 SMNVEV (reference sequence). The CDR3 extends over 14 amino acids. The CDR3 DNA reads TGTGCCAGCAGTTTAAATCGACGGGTCTACGAGCAGTACTTC. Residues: CASSLNRRVYEQYF.

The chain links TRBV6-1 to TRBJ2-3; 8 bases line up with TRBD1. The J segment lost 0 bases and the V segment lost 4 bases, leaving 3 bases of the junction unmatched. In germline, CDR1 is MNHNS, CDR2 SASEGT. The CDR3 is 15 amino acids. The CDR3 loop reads CASSVRTGSTDTQYF. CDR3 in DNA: TGTGCCAGCAGTGTAAGGACAGGGAGCACAGATACGCAGTATTTT.

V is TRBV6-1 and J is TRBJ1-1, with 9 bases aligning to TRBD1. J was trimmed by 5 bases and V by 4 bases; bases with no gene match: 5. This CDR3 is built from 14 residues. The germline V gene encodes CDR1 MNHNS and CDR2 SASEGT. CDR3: CASSVGQGITEAFF. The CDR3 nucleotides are TGTGCCAGCAGTGTAGGACAGGGGATTACTGAAGCTTTCTTT.

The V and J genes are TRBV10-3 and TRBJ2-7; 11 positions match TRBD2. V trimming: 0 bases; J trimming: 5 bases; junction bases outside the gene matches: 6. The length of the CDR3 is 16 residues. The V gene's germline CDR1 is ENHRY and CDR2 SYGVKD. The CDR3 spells CAISESILAGGDEQYF. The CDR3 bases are TGTGCCATCAGTGAGTCGATTTTAGCGGGAGGGGACGAGCAGTACTTC.

The CDR3 DNA sequence: TGTGCCAGCACCTTCGAAGCGGGTAGCTCCTACGAGCAGTACTTC. It specifies CASTFEAGSSYEQYF. V usage is TRBV28 and J usage is TRBJ2-7; a weak D match, TRBD2 (6 bases). Germline V lookup: CDR1 MDHEN, CDR2 SYDVKM. The CDR3 runs 15 residues. V dropped 7 bases and J dropped 0 bases, with 16 bases sitting between them.

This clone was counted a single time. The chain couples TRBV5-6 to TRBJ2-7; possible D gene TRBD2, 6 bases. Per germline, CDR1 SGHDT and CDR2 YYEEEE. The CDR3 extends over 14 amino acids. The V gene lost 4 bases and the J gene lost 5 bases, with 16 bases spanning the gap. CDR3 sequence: CASSPGGGGHEQYF. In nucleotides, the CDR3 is TGTGCCAGCAGCCCCGGGGGTGGAGGCCACGAGCAGTACTTC.

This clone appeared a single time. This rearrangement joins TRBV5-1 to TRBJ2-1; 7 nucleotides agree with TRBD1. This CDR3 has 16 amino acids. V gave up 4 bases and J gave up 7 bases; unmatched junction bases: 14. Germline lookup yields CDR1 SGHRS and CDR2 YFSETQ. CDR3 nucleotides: TGCGCCAGCAGCGCGGTCCGACAGGGACGTGGGAATGAGCAGTTCTTC. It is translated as CASSAVRQGRGNEQFF. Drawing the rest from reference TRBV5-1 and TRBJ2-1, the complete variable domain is KAGVTQTPRYLIKTRGQQVTLSCSPISGHRSVSWYQQTPGQGLQFLFEYFSETQRNKGNFPGRFSGRQFSNSRSEMNVSTLELGDSALYLCASSAVRQGRGNEQFFGPGTRLTVL.

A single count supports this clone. The CDR3 DNA reads as TGTGCCAGCAGCTTCGGAGCGTCGCACTACGAGCAGTACTTC. Residues: CASSFGASHYEQYF. V and J are TRBV5-8 and TRBJ2-7; no definite D call. V dropped 2 bases and J dropped 3 bases, with 12 bases sitting between them. The CDR3 is made up of 14 amino acids. Germline values: CDR1 SGHTS, CDR2 YDEGEE.